This T cell receptor beta chain was recorded in a study of vaccination and CD4 T cells after COVID-19. As for the study in general: Convalescent donors were composed of six males and four females, of whom two were Hispanic. Samples taken post-COVID came a median roughly 13 weeks after diagnosis, ranging from 35 to 161.

A few counts support this clonotype. Its antigen is not known. Between the trimmed V and J ends, which lost 3 bases and 0 bases, there was a span of 10 bases. The CDR3 is 15 residues long. The treatment is: approximately 9-day PBMC culture with coronavirus spike peptide pools or control peptides (ViraFEST assay). Study-level results: Median numbers of SARS-CoV-2-reactive clonotypes increased from around 20 to 38 (not a significant change).

With the Oncomine TCR Beta short-read assay, DNA from cultured CD4+ T cells was sequenced. TCRdb re-derived calls from the PCR reads in MiXCR, one entry per CDR3 protein. The sample includes about 12,000 distinct CDR3 sequences, less than 75% of them seen just once. This TCR came from a human donor who had recovered from COVID-19. The material sequenced was CD4+ T cells from blood, cultured in vitro. This sequence joins TRBV12-3 or TRBV12-4 and TRBJ2-3; D gene unclear. CDR3 protein: CASSFGYGSTDTQYF. In DNA, the CDR3 is TGTGCCAGCAGTTTTGGTTACGGAAGCACAGATACGCAGTATTTT.